This TCR beta chain was documented in a study of response to subunit inactivated influenza vaccine. Study-level points and caveats: It was suggested by the authors that few new T cells are recruited by each seasonal influenza vaccination.

TCRdb ran MiXCR on the RT-PCR reads and lists one entry per CDR3 protein. The repertoire has more than 450,000 distinct CDR3 sequences, 12% of them found once; the top ten carry 10%. The CDR3 extends over 16 amino acids. Germline V gene data show CDR1 as SGHTA and CDR2 as FQGTGA. The V and J ends lost 5 bases and 7 bases, in that order; junction bases with no gene match: 9. As regards this clonotype: Its antigen is as yet unknown.

The V gene is TRBV7-3, the J gene TRBJ2-1; 12 nucleotides line up with TRBD2. This clonotype was sampled from a man aged 45-60 years who received an inactivated influenza vaccine. The sample was PBMCs from blood, taken on the day of vaccination. The CDR3: CASSPGTTSGSNEQFF. The CDR3 coding sequence is TGTGCCAGCAGCCCCGGTACGACTAGCGGGAGTAATGAGCAGTTCTTC.